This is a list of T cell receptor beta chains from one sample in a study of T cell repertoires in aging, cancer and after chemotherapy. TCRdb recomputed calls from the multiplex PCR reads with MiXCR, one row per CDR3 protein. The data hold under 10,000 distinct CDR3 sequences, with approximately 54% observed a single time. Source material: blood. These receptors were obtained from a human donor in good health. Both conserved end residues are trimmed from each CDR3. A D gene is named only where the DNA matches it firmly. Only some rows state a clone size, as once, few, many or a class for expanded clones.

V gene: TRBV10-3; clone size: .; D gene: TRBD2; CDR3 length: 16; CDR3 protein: AISAALAGLSGANVLT
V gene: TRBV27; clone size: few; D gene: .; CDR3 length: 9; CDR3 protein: ASSLGYEQY
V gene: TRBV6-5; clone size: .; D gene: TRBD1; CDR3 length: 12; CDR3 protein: ASSSRDRADTQY
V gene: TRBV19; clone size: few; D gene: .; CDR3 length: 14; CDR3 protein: ASSLRTEYSNQPQH
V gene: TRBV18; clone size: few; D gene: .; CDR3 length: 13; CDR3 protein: ASSPPGEVLREQY
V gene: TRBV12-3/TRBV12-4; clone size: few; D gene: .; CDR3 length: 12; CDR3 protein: ASILNQGAHTIY
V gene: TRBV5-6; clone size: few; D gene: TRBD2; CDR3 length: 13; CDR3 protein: ASSRTSGGTDTQY
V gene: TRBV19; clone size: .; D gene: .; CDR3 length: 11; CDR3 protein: ASSIDGYYEQY
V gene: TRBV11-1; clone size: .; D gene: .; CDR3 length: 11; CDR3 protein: ASSPDSPYGYT
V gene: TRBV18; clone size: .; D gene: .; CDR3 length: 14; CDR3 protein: ASSPWEGTEEDEQY
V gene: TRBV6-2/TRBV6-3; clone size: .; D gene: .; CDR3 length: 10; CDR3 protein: ASRPDSPEAF
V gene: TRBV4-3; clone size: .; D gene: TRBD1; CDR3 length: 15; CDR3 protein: ASSQEGAPSSYNEQF
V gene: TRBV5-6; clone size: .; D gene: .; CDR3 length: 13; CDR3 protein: ASSPGGAGSDTQY
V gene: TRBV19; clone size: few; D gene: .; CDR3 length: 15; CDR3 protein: ASSLRTMGQGNQPQH
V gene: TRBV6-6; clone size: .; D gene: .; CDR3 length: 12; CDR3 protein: ASKLLSGKETQY
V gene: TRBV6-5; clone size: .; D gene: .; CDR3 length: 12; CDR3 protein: ASSLSGTKNIQY
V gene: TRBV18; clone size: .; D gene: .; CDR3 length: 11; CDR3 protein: ASSQQLIYEQY
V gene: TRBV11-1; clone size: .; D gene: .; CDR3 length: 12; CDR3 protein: ASSLPGAGNTIY
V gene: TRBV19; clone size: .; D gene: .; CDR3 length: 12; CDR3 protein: ASNQDKFDAEAF
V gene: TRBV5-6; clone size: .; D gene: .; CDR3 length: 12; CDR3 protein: ASSFRVGDTEAF
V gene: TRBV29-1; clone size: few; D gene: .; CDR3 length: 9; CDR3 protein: SASKAGEQY
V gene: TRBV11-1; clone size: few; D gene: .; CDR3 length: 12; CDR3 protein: ASSRGDGAYEQY
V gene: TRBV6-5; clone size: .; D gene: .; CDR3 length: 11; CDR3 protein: ASSERGNQPQH
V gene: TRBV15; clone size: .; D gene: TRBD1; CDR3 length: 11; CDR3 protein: ATSSRQGYEQY
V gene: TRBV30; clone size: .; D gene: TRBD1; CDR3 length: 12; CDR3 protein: AWRTGGSTGELF
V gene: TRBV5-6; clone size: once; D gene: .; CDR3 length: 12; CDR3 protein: ASSLRTVYNEQF
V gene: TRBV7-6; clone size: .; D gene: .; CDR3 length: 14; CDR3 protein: ASSLEWMGRENIQY
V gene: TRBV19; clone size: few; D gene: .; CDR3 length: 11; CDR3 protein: ASSTRGRETQY
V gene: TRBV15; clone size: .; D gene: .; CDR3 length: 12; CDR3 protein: ATSTRRGLSEAF
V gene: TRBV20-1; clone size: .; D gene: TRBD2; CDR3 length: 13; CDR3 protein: SAGGLAGLQETQY
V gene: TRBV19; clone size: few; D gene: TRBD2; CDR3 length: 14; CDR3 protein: ASSRGTSGINNEQF
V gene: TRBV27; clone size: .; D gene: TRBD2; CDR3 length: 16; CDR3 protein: ASSAGTSGRALTYEQY
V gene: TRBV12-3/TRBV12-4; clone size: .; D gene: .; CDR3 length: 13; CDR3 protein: ASSPAVGPYNEQF
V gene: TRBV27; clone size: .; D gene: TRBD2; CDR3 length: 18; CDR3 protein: ASSLGPGGGRLSGANVLT
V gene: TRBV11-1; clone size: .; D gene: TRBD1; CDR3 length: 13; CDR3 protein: ASSLRQGFYNEQF
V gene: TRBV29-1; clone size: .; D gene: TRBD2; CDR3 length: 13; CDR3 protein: SVHGTSGTYNEQF
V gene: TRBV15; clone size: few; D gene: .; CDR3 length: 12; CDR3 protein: ATRKSGIVNGYT
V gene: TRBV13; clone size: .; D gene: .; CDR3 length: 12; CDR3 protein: ASRDGGSSYEQY
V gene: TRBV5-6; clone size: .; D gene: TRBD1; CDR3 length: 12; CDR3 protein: ASSRTGSGYEQY